This T cell receptor beta chain appears in the sequencing data of a study of cytomegalovirus exposure and HLA in healthy donors (dated by TCRdb to about 2017). For context, the study as a whole: The 550 to 750 repertoires of the first cohort and the 120 or so validation repertoires were produced on the same platform, according to a later analysis. The study was designed to test whether signatures of past pathogen exposure could be identified by cataloging public T cell receptors. Besides the first cohort of roughly 640 subjects, a separate validation cohort made up of around 120 different subjects was used. The study combined high-throughput TCR immunosequencing, statistical association of individual TCRs with disease status, and machine learning to predict cytomegalovirus infection status. Overall study results and their limits: Cytomegalovirus status was reported to be diagnosed by the classifier with high specificity and sensitivity in both the original and validation cohorts. A later analysis lacked HLA typing for the validation cohort, so it scored co-occurrence in that cohort across all 120 repertoires. Most TCR sequences were seen in very few donors, while some public TCRs were found in many individuals. In vitro tests confirmed that a few of the cytomegalovirus-associated TCR beta chains recognize cytomegalovirus antigens. In the study, some 160 TCR beta chains were listed as associated with cytomegalovirus. The authors suggested that the approach could potentially be generalized to other disease states and immunological phenotypes. Of the cluster scores, approximately 95% were above 0 in a later analysis, which found that TCRs clustered in the first cohort also tended to co-occur in the 120 or so validation repertoires.

As concerns this clone: Its antigen specificity is not known. No much larger clonotype is one base removed from it; base qualities were not supplied.

CDR1 and CDR2, per the germline V gene, are SQVTM and ANQGSEA. Inclusive of the bounding cysteine and phenylalanine, the CDR3 is 12 residues long. Of all the DNA, just the CDR3 is kept, 36 bases in frame from base 1. Compared with germline, V lacks 6 bases and J lacks 1 base; bases without a gene match: 3. Separate from the approximately 730-subject first cohort, the validation cohort of 120 subjects was the group to which the donors belonged. Library creation used the immunoSEQ multiplex PCR assay. In the authors' own workflow: A statistical classification framework was built for diagnosing cytomegalovirus status from the catalog of TCR beta chain sequences. TCRdb re-hosts the immuneACCESS table, in-frame sequences only. Its copies lack some clones; in the studies checked, an unresolved V gene accounts for under half of them, and the cause for the rest is not known. V and J calls and clone size are copied from that table; D and trimming were computed from the DNA. For this sample the table gives some 100,000 clones, of which roughly nine tenths were detected only once. The ten largest clonotypes hold about 4% of the sample.

This sequence uses TRBV29-1 and TRBJ2-7; 7 central bases correspond to TRBD2. Sequencing was performed on PBMCs. This clonotype was sampled from a man between 18 and 29 years old in good health and CMV-seropositive. The nucleotides read TGCAGCGTCCGACTAGCATCCTACGAGCAGTACTTC. This gives the protein CSVRLASYEQYF.